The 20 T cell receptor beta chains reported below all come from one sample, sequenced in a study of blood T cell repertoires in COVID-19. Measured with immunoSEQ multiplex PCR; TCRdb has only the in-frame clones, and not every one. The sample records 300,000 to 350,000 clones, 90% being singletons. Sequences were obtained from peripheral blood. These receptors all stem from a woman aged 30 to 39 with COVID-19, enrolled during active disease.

Here the CDR3 reads CASSPGLAIYEQYF. CDR3 nucleotides: TGTGCCAGTAGCCCGGGACTAGCCATCTACGAGCAGTACTTC. This rearrangement joins TRBV19 to TRBJ2-7; 9 bases are shared with TRBD2. Losses at the gene ends were 6 bases for V and 3 bases for J; bases not matched to a gene: 6. CDR3 size: 14 residues. Germline V CDR1 and CDR2: LNHDA, SQIVND (reference sequence).

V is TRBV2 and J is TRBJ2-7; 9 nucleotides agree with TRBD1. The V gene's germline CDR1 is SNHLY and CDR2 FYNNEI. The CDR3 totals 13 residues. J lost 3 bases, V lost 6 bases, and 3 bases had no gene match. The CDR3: CASSTGGFYEQYF. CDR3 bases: TGTGCCAGCAGCACAGGGGGCTTCTACGAGCAGTACTTC. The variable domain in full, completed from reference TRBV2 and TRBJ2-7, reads EPEVTQTPSHQVTQMGQEVILRCVPISNHLYFYWYRQILGQKVEFLVSFYNNEISEKSEIFDDQFSVERPDGSNFTLKIRSTKLEDSAMYFCASSTGGFYEQYFGPGTRLTVT.

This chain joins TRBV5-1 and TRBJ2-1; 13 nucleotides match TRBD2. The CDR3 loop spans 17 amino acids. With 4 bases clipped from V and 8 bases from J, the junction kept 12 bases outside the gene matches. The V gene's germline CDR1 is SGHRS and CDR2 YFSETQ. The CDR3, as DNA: TGCGCCAGCAGCCCCTGGACTAGCGGGAGTAATTATGATGAGCAGTTCTTC. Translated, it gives CASSPWTSGSNYDEQFF.

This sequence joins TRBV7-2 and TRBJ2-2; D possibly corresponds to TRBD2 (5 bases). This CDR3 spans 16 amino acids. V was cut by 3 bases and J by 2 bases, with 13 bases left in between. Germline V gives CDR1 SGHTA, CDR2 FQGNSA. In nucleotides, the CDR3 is TGTGCCAGCAGCTTCGGGCGGGCGGCCAACACCGGGGAGCTGTTTTTT. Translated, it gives CASSFGRAANTGELFF.

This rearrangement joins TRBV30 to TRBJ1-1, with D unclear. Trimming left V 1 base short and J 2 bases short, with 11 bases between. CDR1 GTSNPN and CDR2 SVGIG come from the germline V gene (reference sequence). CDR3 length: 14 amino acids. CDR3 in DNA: TGTGCCTGGAGTGACTTCGGAGCTAACACTGAAGCTTTCTTT. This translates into CAWSDFGANTEAFF.

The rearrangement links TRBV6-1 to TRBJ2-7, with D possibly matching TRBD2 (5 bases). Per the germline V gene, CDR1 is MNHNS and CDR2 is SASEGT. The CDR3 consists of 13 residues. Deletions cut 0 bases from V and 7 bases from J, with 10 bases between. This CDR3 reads CASSEARTGEQYF. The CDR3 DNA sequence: TGTGCCAGCAGTGAAGCAAGGACGGGGGAGCAGTACTTC.

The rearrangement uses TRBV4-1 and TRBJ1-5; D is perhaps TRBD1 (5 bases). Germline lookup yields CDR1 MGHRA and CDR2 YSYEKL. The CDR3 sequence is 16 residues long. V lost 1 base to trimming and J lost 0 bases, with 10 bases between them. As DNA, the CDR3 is TGCGCCAGCAGCCAAGTGGGGGGTCCTAGCAATCAGCCCCAGCATTTT. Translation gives CASSQVGGPSNQPQHF.

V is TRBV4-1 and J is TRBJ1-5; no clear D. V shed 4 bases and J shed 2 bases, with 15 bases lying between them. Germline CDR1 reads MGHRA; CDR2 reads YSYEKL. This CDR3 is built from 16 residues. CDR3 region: CASSPPSWRGNQPQHF. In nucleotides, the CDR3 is TGCGCCAGCAGCCCCCCGTCCTGGAGGGGCAATCAGCCCCAGCATTTT.

This CDR3 reads CASTLGGSTEAFF. CDR3 sequence (DNA): TGTGCCAGCACCCTGGGGGGTTCCACTGAAGCTTTCTTT. The chain is built from TRBV25-1 and TRBJ1-1; D is perhaps TRBD1 (5 bases). Germline CDR1 is MGHDK and CDR2 is SYGVNS. Trimming stripped 7 bases from V and 4 bases from J, with 13 bases between. This CDR3 spans 13 amino acids.

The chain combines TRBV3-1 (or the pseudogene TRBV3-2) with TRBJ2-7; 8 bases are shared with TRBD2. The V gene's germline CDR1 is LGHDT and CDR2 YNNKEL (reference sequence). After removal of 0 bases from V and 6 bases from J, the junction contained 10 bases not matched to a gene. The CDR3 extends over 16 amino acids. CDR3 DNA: TGTGCCAGCAGCCAAGATGGGTCGAGCGGGAGCGGCGAGCAGTACTTC. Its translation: CASSQDGSSGSGEQYF.

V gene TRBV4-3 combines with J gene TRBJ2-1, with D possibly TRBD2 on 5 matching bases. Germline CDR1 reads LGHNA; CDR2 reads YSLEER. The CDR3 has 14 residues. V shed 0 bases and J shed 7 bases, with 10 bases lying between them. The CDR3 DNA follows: TGCGCCAGCAGCCAAGATCTCGGGGATAATGAGCAGTTCTTC. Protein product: CASSQDLGDNEQFF.

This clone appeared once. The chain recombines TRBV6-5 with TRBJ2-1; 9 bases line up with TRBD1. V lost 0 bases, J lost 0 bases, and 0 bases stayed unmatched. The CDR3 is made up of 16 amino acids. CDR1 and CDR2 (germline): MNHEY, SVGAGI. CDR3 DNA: TGTGCCAGCAGTTACTCGACAGGGGGCTCCTACAATGAGCAGTTCTTC. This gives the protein CASSYSTGGSYNEQFF.

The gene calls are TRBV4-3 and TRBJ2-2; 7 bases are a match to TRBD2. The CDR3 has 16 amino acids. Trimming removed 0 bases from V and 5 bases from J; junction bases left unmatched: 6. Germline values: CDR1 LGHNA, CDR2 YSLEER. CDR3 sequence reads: CASSQDRDYRTGELFF. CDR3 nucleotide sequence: TGCGCCAGCAGCCAAGATAGGGACTACCGGACCGGGGAGCTGTTTTTT.

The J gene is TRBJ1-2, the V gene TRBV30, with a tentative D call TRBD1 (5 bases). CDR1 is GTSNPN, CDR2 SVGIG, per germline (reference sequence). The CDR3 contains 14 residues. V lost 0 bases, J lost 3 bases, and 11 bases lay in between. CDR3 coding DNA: TGTGCCTGGAGTGTACAACAGGCTTACTATGGCTACACCTTC. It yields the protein CAWSVQQAYYGYTF.

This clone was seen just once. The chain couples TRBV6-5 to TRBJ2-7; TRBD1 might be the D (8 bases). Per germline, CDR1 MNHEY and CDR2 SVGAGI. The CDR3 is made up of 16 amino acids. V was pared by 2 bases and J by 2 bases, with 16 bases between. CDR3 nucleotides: TGTGCCAGCAGTTACGGGGAGGGACAGGCCCCCTACGAGCAGTACTTC. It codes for CASSYGEGQAPYEQYF.

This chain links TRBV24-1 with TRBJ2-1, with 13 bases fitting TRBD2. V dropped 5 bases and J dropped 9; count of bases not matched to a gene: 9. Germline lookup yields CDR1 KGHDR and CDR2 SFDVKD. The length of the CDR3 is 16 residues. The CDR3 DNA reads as TGTGCCACCAGTGCCCCCGAACTAGCGGGAGGGTTTGAGCAGTTCTTC. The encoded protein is CATSAPELAGGFEQFF.

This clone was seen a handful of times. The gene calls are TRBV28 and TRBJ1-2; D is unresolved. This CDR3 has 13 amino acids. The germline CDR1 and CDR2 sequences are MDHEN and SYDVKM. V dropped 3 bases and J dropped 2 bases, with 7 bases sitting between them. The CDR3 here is CASSFVSNYGYTF. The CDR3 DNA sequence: TGTGCCAGCAGTTTCGTGTCGAACTATGGCTACACCTTC.

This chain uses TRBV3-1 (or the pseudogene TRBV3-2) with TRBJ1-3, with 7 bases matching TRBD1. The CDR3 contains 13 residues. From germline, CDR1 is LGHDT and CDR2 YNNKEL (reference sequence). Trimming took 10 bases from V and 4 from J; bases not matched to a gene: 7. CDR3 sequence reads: CATTTGDGNTIYF. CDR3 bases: TGTGCCACGACTACAGGGGACGGAAACACCATATATTTT.

CDR3 bases: TGCGCCAGCAGCCCCCGGGTGATCGGGAGGGGCACAGATACGCAGTATTTT. Translation gives CASSPRVIGRGTDTQYF. The chain has TRBV4-1 and TRBJ2-3; 8 positions agree with TRBD2. CDR3 length: 17 residues. Trimming took 4 bases from V and 1 from J; bases not matched to a gene: 10. Germline V gene data show CDR1 as MGHRA and CDR2 as YSYEKL.

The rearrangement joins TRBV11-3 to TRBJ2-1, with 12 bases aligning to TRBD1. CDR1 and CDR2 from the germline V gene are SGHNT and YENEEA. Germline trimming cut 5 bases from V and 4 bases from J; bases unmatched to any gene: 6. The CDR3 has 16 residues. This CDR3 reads CASSPGTGGVYNEQFF. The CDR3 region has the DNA TGTGCCAGCAGCCCGGGGACAGGGGGCGTATACAATGAGCAGTTCTTC. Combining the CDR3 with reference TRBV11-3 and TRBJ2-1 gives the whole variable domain EAGVVQSPRYKIIEKKQPVAFWCNPISGHNTLYWYLQNLGQGPELLIRYENEEAVDDSQLPKDRFSAERLKGVDSTLKIQPAELGDSAVYLCASSPGTGGVYNEQFFGPGTRLTVL.